The clone carrying this T cell receptor (beta chain) showed up just a few times. Its matching antigen is unknown. The CDR3 sequence is 15 residues long. Germline trimming cut 1 base from V and 4 bases from J; bases unmatched to any gene: 3. CDR1 and CDR2 from the germline V gene are SGHVS and FQNEAQ. The sample belongs to a study of vaccination and CD4 T cells after COVID-19. Overall study results and limits: Post-vaccination, and not before, a median approximately 86% of reactive clones appeared in convalescent patients.

The Oncomine TCR Beta short-read assay sequenced DNA from cultured CD4+ T cells. In this case, cultured CD4+ T cells provided the extracted genomic DNA. TCRdb passed the PCR reads through MiXCR, listing each CDR3 protein once. Counted here are approximately 9,000 distinct CDR3 sequences, around three fifths occurring once; the ten biggest clones make up approximately 24%. Noted treatment: roughly 11-day PBMC culture with coronavirus spike peptide pools or control peptides (ViraFEST assay). This chain joins TRBV7-8 and TRBJ1-5; 8 bases align to TRBD1. This clonotype was obtained from a human donor who had recovered from COVID-19. What was sequenced was CD4+ T cells from blood, cultured in vitro. The CDR3 spells CASSLGTGGNQPQHF. In DNA form, the CDR3 reads TGTGCCAGCAGCTTAGGAACAGGGGGTAATCAGCCCCAGCATTTT. Full variable domain (rest looked up from reference TRBV7-8 and TRBJ1-5): GAGVSQSPRYKVAKRGQDVALRCDPISGHVSLFWYQQALGQGPEFLTYFQNEAQLDKSGLPSDRFFAERPEGSVSTLKIQRTQQEDSAVYLCASSLGTGGNQPQHFGDGTRLSIL.